This TCR beta chain was documented in a study of blood T cells in healthy people across ages. Primers used in a second PCR of roughly 6 to 12 cycles were a sample-barcoded 5' primer and a J-beta primer mix. Each TCR beta cDNA got a 12-nucleotide random molecular identifier. Using its own MiXCR run on the 5' RACE reads, TCRdb lists one record per CDR3 protein. The sample lists 1.5 million to 2 million distinct CDR3 sequences; 28% were seen once. To note about this clonotype: Its antigen is not known.

Findings and limits, study-wide: Naive CD4+ cell counts and diversity both ran higher in long-lived than in aged donors. Unsorted PBMCs blocked a conclusive comparison of naive and antigen-experienced cells.

V dropped 4 bases and J dropped 3 bases, with 19 bases sitting between them. Germline values: CDR1 SGHRS, CDR2 YFSETQ. The CDR3 contains 16 residues. The source of this sequence is a woman aged 25-40 years in good health. Sequencing was carried out using blood. The chain recombines TRBV5-1 with TRBJ1-2; D remains ambiguous. CDR3 loop: CASSIRTDAAHYGYTF. The CDR3 DNA is TGCGCCAGCAGCATTAGGACCGATGCTGCTCACTATGGCTACACCTTC.